This is a list of T cell receptor beta chains from one sample in a study of shared clonotypes between healthy human individuals. The method was immunoSEQ multiplex PCR; TCRdb's version includes in-frame clones alone and lacks a portion of them. The data contain hundreds of thousands of clones, around 96% of them seen just once; the ten biggest clones take up less than 0.12%. The sample taken for sequencing was naive CD8+ T cells sorted from blood. Receptors originate from a woman aged 25 to 39 in good health. Each CDR3 is given with its conserved first and last residue. A D gene is named only where the DNA matches it firmly. Clone size is shown for a subset of rows, as once, few, many or a class of expanded clone.

J | size | D | V | CDR3 | DNA
TRBJ1-3 | . | . | TRBV4-2 | CASSTHLYSGNTIYF | TGTGCCAGCAGCACGCACCTTTACTCTGGAAACACCATATATTTT
TRBJ2-5 | . | . | TRBV5-6 | CASSLVGIREQYF | TGTGCCAGCAGCTTGGTAGGCATTAGAGAGCAGTACTTC
TRBJ1-5 | few | TRBD1 | TRBV9 | CASSSTGVQPQHF | TGTGCCAGCAGCTCTACAGGGGTTCAGCCCCAGCATTTT
TRBJ2-7 | . | . | TRBV4-1 | CASSPGPTYEQYF | TGCGCCAGCAGCCCGGGACCGACCTACGAGCAGTACTTC
TRBJ2-7 | . | . | TRBV29-1 | CSVATGTYEQYF | TGCAGCGTCGCCACAGGGACCTACGAGCAGTACTTC
TRBJ2-3 | . | TRBD1 | TRBV28 | CASTLDRGKDTDTQYF | TGTGCCAGCACCCTCGACAGGGGGAAAGACACAGATACGCAGTATTTT
TRBJ1-1 | . | . | TRBV7-6 | CASSLRDAPEAFF | TGTGCCAGCAGCTTAAGGGACGCCCCTGAAGCTTTCTTT
TRBJ2-3 | once | . | TRBV19 | CASSIGWLGSTDTQYF | TGTGCCAGTAGTATTGGGTGGCTAGGCAGCACAGATACGCAGTATTTT
TRBJ2-7 | . | . | TRBV5-1 | CASSFGRGYEQYF | TGCGCCAGCAGCTTCGGCAGGGGCTACGAGCAGTACTTC
TRBJ2-5 | . | . | TRBV28 | CASRDPRGETQYF | TGTGCCAGCAGAGACCCCCGGGGGGAGACCCAGTACTTC
TRBJ2-1 | . | . | TRBV19 | CASSLREGIANEQFF | TGTGCCAGTAGTCTGCGGGAAGGTATCGCGAATGAGCAGTTCTTC
TRBJ2-6 | . | . | TRBV9 | CAGSGANVLTF | TGTGCCGGCTCTGGGGCCAACGTCCTGACTTTC
TRBJ2-5 | . | TRBD1 | TRBV4-1 | CASSLRDRDQETQYF | TGCGCCAGCAGCCTCAGGGACAGGGACCAAGAGACCCAGTACTTC
TRBJ1-2 | . | . | TRBV14 | CASSQDPIGYGYTF | TGTGCCAGCAGCCAAGATCCGATCGGGTATGGCTACACCTTC
TRBJ2-7 | . | TRBD2 | TRBV27 | CASSPLASGGPYEQYF | TGTGCCAGCAGTCCCCTGGCTAGCGGAGGACCCTACGAGCAGTACTTC
TRBJ2-5 | . | . | TRBV28 | CASSLWGSETQYF | TGTGCCAGCAGTTTATGGGGTTCTGAGACCCAGTACTTC
TRBJ2-3 | . | TRBD2 | TRBV30 | CAWSRLAGGADTQYF | TGTGCCTGGAGTCGACTAGCGGGAGGTGCAGATACGCAGTATTTT
TRBJ1-1 | . | TRBD1 | TRBV9 | CASSASGGIPEAFF | TGTGCCAGCAGCGCCTCAGGGGGAATACCGGAGGCTTTCTTT
TRBJ2-7 | . | TRBD1 | TRBV27 | CASRPVGTDHPYEQYF | TGTGCCAGCAGACCTGTAGGGACAGACCACCCTTACGAGCAGTACTTC
TRBJ2-7 | . | TRBD1 | TRBV5-6 | CASSLVWQGAPYEQYF | TGTGCCAGCAGCTTGGTCTGGCAGGGGGCGCCCTACGAGCAGTACTTC
TRBJ1-1 | . | TRBD1 | TRBV4-2 | CASSTHGASTGETEAFF | TGTGCCAGCAGCACCCATGGAGCCTCAACAGGGGAAACTGAAGCTTTCTTT
TRBJ1-2 | . | TRBD1 | TRBV5-8 | CASSLGQGYYYGYTF | TGTGCCAGCAGCCTCGGACAGGGTTACTACTATGGCTACACCTTC
TRBJ2-7 | . | TRBD2 | TRBV5-1 | CASSLAGVAGLVEQYF | TGCGCCAGCAGCTTGGCCGGGGTAGCGGGACTGGTCGAGCAGTACTTC
TRBJ1-5 | . | . | TRBV19 | CASSPSTGTGQPQHF | TGTGCCAGTAGTCCCTCTACAGGGACGGGTCAGCCCCAGCATTTT
TRBJ1-1 | . | . | TRBV19 | CASRPGDTEAFF | TGTGCCAGTAGACCAGGGGACACTGAAGCTTTCTTT
TRBJ1-6 | . | . | TRBV6-5 | CASSPGRGWGSPLHF | TGTGCCAGCTCCCCCGGGAGAGGGTGGGGATCACCCCTCCACTTT
TRBJ2-1 | . | TRBD1 | TRBV27 | CASTSTGAADEQFF | TGTGCCAGCACCTCGACAGGGGCGGCCGATGAGCAGTTCTTC
TRBJ1-1 | . | . | TRBV7-9 | CASSAGGATEAFF | TGTGCCAGCAGCGCCGGGGGGGCCACTGAAGCTTTCTTT
TRBJ1-1 | . | . | TRBV28 | CASSLSPRARGMNTEAFF | TGTGCCAGCAGTTTATCCCCGCGGGCCCGAGGAATGAACACTGAAGCTTTCTTT
TRBJ2-1 | . | TRBD2 | TRBV11-2 | CASSKSGSLNNEQFF | TGTGCCAGCAGCAAGAGCGGGAGTCTCAACAATGAGCAGTTCTTC
TRBJ2-1 | . | TRBD2 | TRBV7-6 | CASSFPGLAGELTHNEQFF | TGTGCCAGCAGCTTCCCGGGACTAGCGGGAGAGCTAACCCACAATGAGCAGTTCTTC